Shown below are 6 T cell receptor beta chains from a single sample sequenced in a study of identical twins. TCRdb reanalysed the 5' RACE reads using MiXCR and keeps one entry per CDR3 protein. The table includes fewer than 250,000 distinct CDR3 sequences, roughly a tenth detected once. Sequencing was performed on memory (CD45RO+) T cells sorted from blood. The receptors were gathered from a woman between 18 and 30 years old in good health.

This clonotype came up many times. The chain employs TRBV20-1 and TRBJ1-5; 8 bases are a match to TRBD1. Losses at the gene ends were 5 bases for V and 5 bases for J; bases not matched to a gene: 11. Germline CDR1 is DFQATT and CDR2 is SNEGSKA (reference sequence). The CDR3 consists of 15 residues. CDR3 amino acids: CSAVDRGNPYQPQHF. The CDR3 DNA follows: TGCAGTGCTGTAGACAGGGGAAATCCCTATCAGCCCCAGCATTTT.

In this sample, this clonotype turned up many times. This chain connects TRBV6-4 to TRBJ2-3; 11 nucleotides match TRBD2. V lost 1 base to trimming and J lost 0 bases; unmatched junction nucleotides: 0. CDR1 and CDR2 from the germline V gene are MRHNA and SNTAGT. The CDR3 has 16 amino acids. The CDR3, as DNA: TGTGCCAGCAGTGACTGGACTAGCGGGAGCACAGATACGCAGTATTTT. The encoded protein is CASSDWTSGSTDTQYF.

This clonotype was counted many times. This chain connects TRBV11-2 to TRBJ2-3; 11 positions match TRBD2. The junction had 7 bases not matched to a gene; V was cut back by 1 base and J by 4 bases. The CDR3 length is 17 residues. Germline-derived CDR1 and CDR2 are SGHAT and FQNNGV. This chain's CDR3 is CASSLGVLTSGADTQYF. The CDR3 DNA sequence: TGTGCCAGCAGCTTAGGGGTACTGACTAGCGGGGCAGATACGCAGTATTTT.

CDR3: CASSFGGSGVYEQYF. The CDR3, as DNA: TGTGCCAGCAGTTTTGGGGGAAGTGGTGTCTACGAGCAGTACTTC. This rearrangement joins TRBV28 to TRBJ2-7, with D tentatively TRBD1 or TRBD2 (5 bases each). This CDR3 spans 15 amino acids. CDR1 MDHEN and CDR2 SYDVKM come from the germline V gene. Deletions cut 3 bases from V and 3 bases from J, with 15 bases between. Full variable domain (outside the CDR3, taken from reference TRBV28 and TRBJ2-7): DVKVTQSSRYLVKRTGEKVFLECVQDMDHENMFWYRQDPGLGLRLIYFSYDVKMKEKGDIPEGYSVSREKKERFSLILESASTNQTSMYLCASSFGGSGVYEQYFGPGTRLTVT.

This clonotype has ten or more counts. This chain connects TRBV27 to TRBJ2-1; either TRBD1 or TRBD2 may fit D (5 bases each). Looked up from germline, CDR1 is MNHEY and CDR2 is SMNVEV (reference sequence). V lost 6 bases and J 9 bases, leaving 21 bases between the germline ends. This CDR3 spans 15 amino acids. DNA for the CDR3: TGTGCCAGCAGATTTGGGGCCCCTAGCAAGGGTGAGCAGTTCTTC. Protein product: CASRFGAPSKGEQFF.

The sample holds a few counts of this clonotype. CDR3 nucleotide sequence: TGCAGTGCCCCCGACAGCCTCTATGGCTACACCTTC. It translates to CSAPDSLYGYTF. J is TRBJ1-2 and V is TRBV20-1; D may be TRBD1 (5 bases). Trimming took 6 bases from V and 4 from J, leaving 12 bases between them. This CDR3 has 12 amino acids. CDR1 is DFQATT and CDR2 is SNEGSKA in the germline V gene (reference sequence).